These 4 T cell receptor beta chains originate from one sample sequenced in a study of T-cell memory formation after mild COVID-19. TCRdb re-analysed the 5' RACE reads in MiXCR, keeping a single row per CDR3 protein. The sample lists 7,000 or so distinct CDR3 sequences, around 32% seen once, with around 55% in the top ten. Sample: PBMCs or a T cell subset sorted from them (not recorded which). These receptors all stem from an adult woman who had mild COVID-19 (a few samples of this study predate the infection). Cell type and time point are not known.

Many counts were recorded for this clonotype. The rearrangement links TRBV20-1 to TRBJ1-5, with 7 bases lining up with TRBD1. With V trimmed by 5 bases and J by 4 bases, 5 bases remained unmatched. Germline loops: CDR1 DFQATT, CDR2 SNEGSKA (reference sequence). The CDR3 covers 13 residues. CDR3 nucleotides: TGCAGTGCTTACAGGGGAGCAAATCAGCCCCAGCATTTT. Translated: CSAYRGANQPQHF.

This clonotype was seen many times. The chain carries TRBV20-1 and TRBJ2-1; no firm D call. CDR1 and CDR2 (germline): DFQATT, SNEGSKA (reference sequence). The germline V and J ends were trimmed by 4 bases and 5 bases, with 12 bases remaining between them. CDR3 size: 13 residues. DNA of the CDR3: TGCAGTGCTATGAGAGGATACGACAATGAGCAGTTCTTC. This translates into CSAMRGYDNEQFF.

Many counts were recorded for this clonotype. The CDR3 is CASSGQGLSFSSGNTIYF. CDR3 nucleotides: TGTGCCAGCAGCGGACAGGGATTGAGCTTCAGCTCTGGAAACACCATATATTTT. V is TRBV2 and J is TRBJ1-3, with 8 bases fitting TRBD1. The V gene end was trimmed by 6 bases and the J gene end by 0 bases; junction bases not matched to a gene: 13. The CDR3 runs 18 residues. Per the germline V gene, CDR1 is SNHLY and CDR2 is FYNNEI. Using reference TRBV2 and TRBJ1-3 for the parts outside the CDR3, the full variable domain is EPEVTQTPSHQVTQMGQEVILRCVPISNHLYFYWYRQILGQKVEFLVSFYNNEISEKSEIFDDQFSVERPDGSNFTLKIRSTKLEDSAMYFCASSGQGLSFSSGNTIYFGEGSWLTVV.

This clonotype was seen at least ten times. In DNA, the CDR3 is TGTGCCAGCAGCTTAGTTAGCGGGACCCGGCGGGAGCAGTACTTC. The encoded protein is CASSLVSGTRREQYF. The gene calls are TRBV7-9 and TRBJ2-7; the match to TRBD2 covers 8 bases. Germline CDR1 SEHNR, CDR2 FQNEAQ (reference sequence). V shed 1 base, J shed 7 bases, and the junction held 9 bases outside the gene matches. The CDR3 length is 15 residues.